Listed below are T cell receptor beta chains from one sample, sequenced in a study of regulatory T cells in long-lasting Graves disease. TCRdb analysed the multiplex PCR reads with MiXCR anew, one entry per CDR3 protein. The sample yields about 400,000 distinct CDR3 sequences, about 20% seen once. The input for sequencing was peripheral blood mononuclear cells (PBMCs), taken when the disease was refractory, from a patient treated with antithyroid drugs. Source of these receptors: a female donor with Graves disease. Both conserved end residues are part of each CDR3. The D gene is left open where the match is weak. For some rows the clone size is stated as once, few or many, or as a class when expanded; others skip it.

J	length	size	D	V	CDR3	DNA
TRBJ2-5	12	many	NA	TRBV20-1	CSAAKGPETQYF	TGCAGTGCTGCAAAAGGGCCTGAGACCCAGTACTTC
TRBJ2-7	15	many	NA	TRBV7-3	CASSPGNMGNYEQYF	TGTGCCAGCAGCCCAGGCAACATGGGGAACTACGAGCAGTACTTC
TRBJ2-5	15	many	NA	TRBV27	CASSRGISDQETQYF	TGTGCCAGCAGTAGGGGGATTTCGGATCAGGAGACCCAGTACTTC
TRBJ2-2	15	few	TRBD1	TRBV12-3/TRBV12-4	CASSATQGAGGELFF	TGTGCCAGCAGTGCCACACAGGGGGCGGGCGGGGAGCTGTTTTTT
TRBJ2-7	17	many	TRBD2	TRBV2	CASSELPPGLGSYEQYF	TGTGCCAGCAGTGAACTACCACCGGGACTAGGCTCCTACGAGCAGTACTTC
TRBJ2-6	19	NA	TRBD2	TRBV30	CAWSVGTSGITLAANVLTF	TGTGCCTGGAGTGTGGGGACTAGCGGAATAACTCTGGCGGCCAACGTCCTGACTTTC
TRBJ2-2	16	NA	NA	TRBV9	CASSVAAGTNTGELFF	TGTGCCAGCAGCGTAGCTGCAGGGACGAACACCGGGGAGCTGTTTTTT
TRBJ2-5	12	few	NA	TRBV6-1	CASILWGETQYF	TGTGCCAGCATCCTCTGGGGAGAGACCCAGTACTTC
TRBJ2-5	16	few	NA	TRBV5-6	CASSLAHPLAQETQYF	TGTGCCAGCAGCTTGGCACACCCCTTAGCCCAAGAGACCCAGTACTTC
TRBJ2-5	15	many	NA	TRBV27	CASSRTVRQQETQYF	TGTGCCAGCAGTCGCACTGTTCGGCAACAAGAGACCCAGTACTTC
TRBJ2-7	16	few	NA	TRBV6-1	CASSTLEPPSSYEQYF	TGTGCCAGCAGTACATTAGAGCCCCCGAGCTCCTACGAGCAGTACTTC
TRBJ2-2	17	NA	TRBD1	TRBV12-3/TRBV12-4	CASSSPSGQGNTGELFF	TGTGCCAGCAGTTCTCCCTCGGGACAGGGGAACACCGGGGAGCTGTTTTTT
TRBJ2-7	15	many	NA	TRBV6-2/TRBV6-3	CASSYHGTASYEQYF	TGTGCCAGCAGTTACCACGGGACCGCGTCCTACGAGCAGTACTTC
TRBJ2-4	14	NA	NA	TRBV20-1	CSARDGLAKNIQYF	TGCAGTGCTAGGGACGGACTAGCCAAAAACATTCAGTACTTC
TRBJ2-5	14	few	NA	TRBV5-6	CTSSSAGREETQYF	TGTACCAGCAGCTCCGCCGGGAGAGAAGAGACCCAGTACTTC
TRBJ1-1	16	many	NA	TRBV28	CASSLSPGIVNTEAFF	TGTGCCAGCAGTTTATCCCCTGGGATAGTAAACACTGAAGCTTTCTTT
TRBJ1-4	15	NA	TRBD1	TRBV27	CASSTGTGRGEKLFF	TGTGCCAGCAGCACCGGGACAGGGAGAGGGGAAAAACTGTTTTTT